A few counts support the clone carrying this TCR beta chain. Its specificity is not known. The beta constant-region primer was an equimolar mix of two oligonucleotides covering TRBC1 and TRBC2. An oligonucleotide with the SP2 primer and a 12-nucleotide UMI was ligated to the cDNA 3' end. TCRdb processed the UMI-ligation and nested PCR reads anew with MiXCR; each CDR3 protein has one entry. The repertoire has around 160,000 distinct CDR3 sequences, 17% of them found once; the top ten carry approximately 0.13%. The data were taken from a study of naive and memory T cell subsets. Cells stained for CD3, CD4, CD8, CD45RA, CD27 and viability were sorted into four CD45RA/CD27 subsets. Study results and caveats: Gini index rose across naive, CM, EM and EMRA in CD4 and CD8. Naive repertoires, especially CD8, held a few larger clonotypes, possibly memory cells re-expressing CD45RA.

The sequenced sample consisted of naive CD4+ T cells from blood. This sequence originates from a human donor in good health.

The CDR3 protein is CASSKQSGNTEAFF. As DNA, the CDR3 is TGCGCCAGCAGCAAGCAGTCGGGGAACACTGAAGCTTTCTTT. The rearrangement links TRBV5-1 to TRBJ1-1; D is unresolved. Per germline, CDR1 SGHRS and CDR2 YFSETQ. This CDR3 spans 14 amino acids. V gave up 4 bases and J gave up 1 base, with 11 bases separating them.